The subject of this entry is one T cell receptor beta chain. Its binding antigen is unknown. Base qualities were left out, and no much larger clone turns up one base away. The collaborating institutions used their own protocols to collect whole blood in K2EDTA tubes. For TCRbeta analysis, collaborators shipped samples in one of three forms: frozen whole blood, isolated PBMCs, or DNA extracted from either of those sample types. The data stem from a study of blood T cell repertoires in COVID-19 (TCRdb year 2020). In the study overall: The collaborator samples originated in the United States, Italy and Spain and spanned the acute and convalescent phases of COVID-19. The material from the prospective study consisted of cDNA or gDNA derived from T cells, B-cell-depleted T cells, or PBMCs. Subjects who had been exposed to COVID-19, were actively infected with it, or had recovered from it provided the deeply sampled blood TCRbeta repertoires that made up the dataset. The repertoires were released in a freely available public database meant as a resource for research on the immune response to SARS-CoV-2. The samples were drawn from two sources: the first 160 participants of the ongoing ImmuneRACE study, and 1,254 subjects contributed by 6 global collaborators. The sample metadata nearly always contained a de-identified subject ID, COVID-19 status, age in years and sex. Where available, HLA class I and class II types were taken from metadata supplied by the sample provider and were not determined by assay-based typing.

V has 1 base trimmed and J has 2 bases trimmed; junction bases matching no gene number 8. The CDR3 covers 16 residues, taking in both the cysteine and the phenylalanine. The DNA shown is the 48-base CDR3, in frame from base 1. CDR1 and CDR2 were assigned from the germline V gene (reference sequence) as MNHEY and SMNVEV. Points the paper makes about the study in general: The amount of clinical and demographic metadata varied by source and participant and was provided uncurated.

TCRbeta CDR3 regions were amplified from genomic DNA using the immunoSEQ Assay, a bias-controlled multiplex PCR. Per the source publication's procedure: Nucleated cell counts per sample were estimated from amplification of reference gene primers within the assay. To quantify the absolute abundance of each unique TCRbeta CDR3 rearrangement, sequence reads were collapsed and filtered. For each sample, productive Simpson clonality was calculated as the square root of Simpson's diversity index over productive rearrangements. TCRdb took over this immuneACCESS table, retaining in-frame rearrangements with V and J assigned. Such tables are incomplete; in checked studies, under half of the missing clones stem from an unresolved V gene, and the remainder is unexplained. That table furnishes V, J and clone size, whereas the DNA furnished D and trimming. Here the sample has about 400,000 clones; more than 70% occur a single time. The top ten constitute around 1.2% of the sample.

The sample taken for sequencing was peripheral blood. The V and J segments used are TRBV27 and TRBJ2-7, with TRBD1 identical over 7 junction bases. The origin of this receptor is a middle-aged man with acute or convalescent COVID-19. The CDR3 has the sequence CASSLLRGRITYEQYF. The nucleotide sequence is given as TGTGCCAGCAGTTTATTAAGGGGGCGAATCACCTACGAGCAGTACTTC.